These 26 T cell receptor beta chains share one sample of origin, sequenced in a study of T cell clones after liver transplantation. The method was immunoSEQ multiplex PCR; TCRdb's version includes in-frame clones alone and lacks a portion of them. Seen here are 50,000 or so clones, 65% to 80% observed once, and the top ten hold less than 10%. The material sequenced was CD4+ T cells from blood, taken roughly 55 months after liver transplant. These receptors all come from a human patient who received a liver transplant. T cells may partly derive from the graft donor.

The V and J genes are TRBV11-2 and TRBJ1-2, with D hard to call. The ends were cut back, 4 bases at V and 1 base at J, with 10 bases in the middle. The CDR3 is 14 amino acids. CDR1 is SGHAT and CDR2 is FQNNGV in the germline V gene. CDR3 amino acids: CASSSWVDNYGYTF. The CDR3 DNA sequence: TGTGCCAGCAGCTCTTGGGTCGATAACTATGGCTACACCTTC. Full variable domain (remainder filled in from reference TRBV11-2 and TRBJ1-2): EAGVAQSPRYKIIEKRQSVAFWCNPISGHATLYWYQQILGQGPKLLIQFQNNGVVDDSQLPKDRFSAERLKGVDSTLKIQPAKLEDSAVYLCASSSWVDNYGYTFGSGTRLTVV.

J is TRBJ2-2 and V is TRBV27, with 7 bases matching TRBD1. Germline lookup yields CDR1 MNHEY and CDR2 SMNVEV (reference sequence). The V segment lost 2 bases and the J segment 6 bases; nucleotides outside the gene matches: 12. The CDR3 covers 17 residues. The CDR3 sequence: CASSLKRQGGNPGELFF. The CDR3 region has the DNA TGTGCCAGCAGTTTAAAACGACAGGGTGGTAATCCCGGGGAGCTGTTTTTT.

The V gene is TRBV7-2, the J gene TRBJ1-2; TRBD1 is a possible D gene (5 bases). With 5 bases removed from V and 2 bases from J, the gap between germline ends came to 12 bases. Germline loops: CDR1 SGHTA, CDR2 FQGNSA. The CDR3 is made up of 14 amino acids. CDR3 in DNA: TGTGCCAGCAGCCCGGCGGGGGGAAACTATGGCTACACCTTC. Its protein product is CASSPAGGNYGYTF. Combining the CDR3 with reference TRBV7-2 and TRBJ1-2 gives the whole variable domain GAGVSQSPSNKVTEKGKDVELRCDPISGHTALYWYRQSLGQGLEFLIYFQGNSAPDKSGLPSDRFSAERTGGSVSTLTIQRTQQEDSAVYLCASSPAGGNYGYTFGSGTRLTVV.

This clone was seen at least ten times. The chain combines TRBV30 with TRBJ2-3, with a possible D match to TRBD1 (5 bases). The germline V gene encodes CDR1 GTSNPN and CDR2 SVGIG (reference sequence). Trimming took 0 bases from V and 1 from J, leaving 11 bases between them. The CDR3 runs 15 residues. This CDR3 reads CAWSVLQGGTDTQYF. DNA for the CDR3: TGTGCCTGGAGTGTACTTCAGGGTGGCACAGATACGCAGTATTTT.

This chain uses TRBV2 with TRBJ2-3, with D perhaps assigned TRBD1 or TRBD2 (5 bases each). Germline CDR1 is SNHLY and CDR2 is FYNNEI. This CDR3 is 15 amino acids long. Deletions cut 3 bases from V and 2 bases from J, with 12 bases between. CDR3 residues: CASSEGVSLTDTQYF. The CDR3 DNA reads TGTGCCAGCAGTGAGGGGGTCTCACTCACAGATACGCAGTATTTT.

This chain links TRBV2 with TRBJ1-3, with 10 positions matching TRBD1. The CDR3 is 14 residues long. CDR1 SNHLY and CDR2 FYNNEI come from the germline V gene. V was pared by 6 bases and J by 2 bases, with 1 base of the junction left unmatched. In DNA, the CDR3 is TGTGCCAGCAGAGGACAGGGGGCTGGAAACACCATATATTTT. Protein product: CASRGQGAGNTIYF.

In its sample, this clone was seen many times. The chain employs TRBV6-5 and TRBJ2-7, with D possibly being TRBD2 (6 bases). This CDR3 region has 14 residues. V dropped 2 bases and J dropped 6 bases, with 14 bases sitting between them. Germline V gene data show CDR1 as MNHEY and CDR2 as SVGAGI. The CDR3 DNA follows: TGTGCCAGCAGTTACGACCTTTGGAGGGCCGAGCAGTACTTC. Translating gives CASSYDLWRAEQYF.

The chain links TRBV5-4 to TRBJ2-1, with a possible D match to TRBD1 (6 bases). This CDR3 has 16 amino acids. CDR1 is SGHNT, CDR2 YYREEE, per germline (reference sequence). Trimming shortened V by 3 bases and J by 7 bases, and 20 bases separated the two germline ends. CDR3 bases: TGTGCCAGCAGCTCAAGAACTAGTAACAGGGTTAATGAGCAGTTCTTC. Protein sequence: CASSSRTSNRVNEQFF.

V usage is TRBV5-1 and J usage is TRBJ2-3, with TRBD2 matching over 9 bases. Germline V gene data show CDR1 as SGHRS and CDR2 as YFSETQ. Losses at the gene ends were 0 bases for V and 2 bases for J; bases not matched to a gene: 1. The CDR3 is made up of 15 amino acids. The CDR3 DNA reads TGCGCCAGCAGCTTGGGCGGGGGGGACACAGATACGCAGTATTTT. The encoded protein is CASSLGGGDTDTQYF.

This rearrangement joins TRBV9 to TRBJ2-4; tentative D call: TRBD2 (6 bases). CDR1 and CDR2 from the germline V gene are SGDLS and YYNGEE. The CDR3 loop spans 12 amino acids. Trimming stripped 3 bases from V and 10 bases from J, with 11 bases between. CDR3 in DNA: TGTGCCAGCAGCGGGGACGGGAGTATTCAGTACTTC. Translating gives CASSGDGSIQYF.

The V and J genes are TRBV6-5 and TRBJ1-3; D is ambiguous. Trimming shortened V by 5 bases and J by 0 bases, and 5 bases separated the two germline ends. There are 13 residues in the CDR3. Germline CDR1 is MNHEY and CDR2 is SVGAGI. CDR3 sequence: CASSQNSGNTIYF. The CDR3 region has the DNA TGTGCCAGCAGTCAGAACTCTGGAAACACCATATATTTT.

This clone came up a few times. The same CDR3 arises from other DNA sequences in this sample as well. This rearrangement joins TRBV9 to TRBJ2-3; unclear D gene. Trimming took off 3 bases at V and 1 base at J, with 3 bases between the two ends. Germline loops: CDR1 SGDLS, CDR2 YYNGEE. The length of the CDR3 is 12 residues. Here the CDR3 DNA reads TGTGCCAGCAGCGCCCGCACAGATACGCAGTATTTT. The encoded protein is CASSARTDTQYF. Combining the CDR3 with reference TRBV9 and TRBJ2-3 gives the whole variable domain DSGVTQTPKHLITATGQRVTLRCSPRSGDLSVYWYQQSLDQGLQFLIQYYNGEERAKGNILERFSAQQFPDLHSELNLSSLELGDSALYFCASSARTDTQYFGPGTRLTVL.

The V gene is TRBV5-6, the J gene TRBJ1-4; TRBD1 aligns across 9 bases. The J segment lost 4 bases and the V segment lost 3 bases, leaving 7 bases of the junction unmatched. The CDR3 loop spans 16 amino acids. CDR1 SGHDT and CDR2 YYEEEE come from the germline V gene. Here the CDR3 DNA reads TGTGCCAGCAGCTCCCCGCGACAGGGGGGTAATGAAAAACTGTTTTTT. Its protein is CASSSPRQGGNEKLFF.

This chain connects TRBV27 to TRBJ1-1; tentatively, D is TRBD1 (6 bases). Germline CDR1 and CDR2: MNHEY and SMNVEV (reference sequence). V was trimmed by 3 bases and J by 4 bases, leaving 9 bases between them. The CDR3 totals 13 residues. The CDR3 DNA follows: TGTGCCAGCAGTTTTAGGGGGATCACTGAAGCTTTCTTT. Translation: CASSFRGITEAFF.

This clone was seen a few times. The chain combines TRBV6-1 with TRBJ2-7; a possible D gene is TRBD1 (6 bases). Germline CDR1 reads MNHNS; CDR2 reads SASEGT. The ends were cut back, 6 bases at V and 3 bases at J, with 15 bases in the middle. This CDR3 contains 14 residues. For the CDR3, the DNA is TGTGCCAGCAGGGCCCGGACAGAAAACTACGAGCAGTACTTC. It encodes CASRARTENYEQYF.

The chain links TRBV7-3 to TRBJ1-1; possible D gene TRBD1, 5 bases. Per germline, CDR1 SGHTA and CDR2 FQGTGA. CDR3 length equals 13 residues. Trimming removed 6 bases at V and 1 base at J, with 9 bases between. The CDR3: CASSNDRNTEAFF. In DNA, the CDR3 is TGTGCCAGCAGTAACGACAGGAACACTGAAGCTTTCTTT.

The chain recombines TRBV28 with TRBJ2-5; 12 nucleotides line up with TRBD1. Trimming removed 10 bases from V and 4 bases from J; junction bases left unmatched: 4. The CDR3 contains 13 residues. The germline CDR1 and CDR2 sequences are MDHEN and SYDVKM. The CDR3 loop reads CATGTGGVETQYF. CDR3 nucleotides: TGTGCCACCGGGACAGGGGGCGTAGAGACCCAGTACTTC.

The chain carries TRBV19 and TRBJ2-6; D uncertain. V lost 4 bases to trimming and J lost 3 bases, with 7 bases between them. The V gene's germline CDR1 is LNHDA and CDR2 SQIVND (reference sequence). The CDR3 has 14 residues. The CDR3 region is CASSRGIGANVLTF. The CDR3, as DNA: TGTGCCAGTAGTAGGGGTATTGGGGCCAACGTCCTGACTTTC. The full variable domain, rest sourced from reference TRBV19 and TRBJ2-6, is DGGITQSPKYLFRKEGQNVTLSCEQNLNHDAMYWYRQDPGQGLRLIYYSQIVNDFQKGDIAEGYSVSREKKESFPLTVTSAQKNPTAFYLCASSRGIGANVLTFGAGSRLTVL.

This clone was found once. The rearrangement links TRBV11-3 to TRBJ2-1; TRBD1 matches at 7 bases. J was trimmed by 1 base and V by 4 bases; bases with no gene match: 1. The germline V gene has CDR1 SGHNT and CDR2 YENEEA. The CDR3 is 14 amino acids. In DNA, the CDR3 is TGTGCCAGCAGCTCAGGGGGTTCCTACAATGAGCAGTTCTTC. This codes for CASSSGGSYNEQFF.

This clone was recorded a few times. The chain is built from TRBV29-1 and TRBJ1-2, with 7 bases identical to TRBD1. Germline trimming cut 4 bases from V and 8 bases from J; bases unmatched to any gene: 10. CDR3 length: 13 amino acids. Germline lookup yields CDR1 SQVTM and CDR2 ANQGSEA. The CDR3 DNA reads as TGCAGCGTTGGGGGACAGTTCAAAGGCGGCTACACCTTC. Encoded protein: CSVGGQFKGGYTF.

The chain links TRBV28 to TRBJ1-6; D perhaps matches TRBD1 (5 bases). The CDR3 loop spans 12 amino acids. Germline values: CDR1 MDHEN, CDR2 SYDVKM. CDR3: CVTGGVNSPLHF. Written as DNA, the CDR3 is TGTGTCACTGGGGGGGTTAATTCACCCCTCCACTTT.

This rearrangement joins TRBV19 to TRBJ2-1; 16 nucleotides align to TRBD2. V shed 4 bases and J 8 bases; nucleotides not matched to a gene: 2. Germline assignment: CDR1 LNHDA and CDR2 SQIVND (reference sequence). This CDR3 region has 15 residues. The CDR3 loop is CASSKGLAGGHEQFF. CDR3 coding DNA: TGTGCCAGTAGTAAGGGACTAGCGGGGGGGCATGAGCAGTTCTTC.

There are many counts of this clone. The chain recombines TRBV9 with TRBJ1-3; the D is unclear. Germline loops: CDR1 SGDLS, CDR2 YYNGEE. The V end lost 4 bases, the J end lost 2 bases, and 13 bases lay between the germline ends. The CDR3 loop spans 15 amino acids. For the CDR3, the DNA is TGTGCCAGCAGCCCGCGGGTGGGAACTGGAAACACCATATATTTT. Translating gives CASSPRVGTGNTIYF.

CDR3 sequence: CASSLRGTTPTAFF. CDR3 DNA: TGTGCCAGCAGCCTCCGGGGCACCACTCCGACAGCTTTCTTT. The chain is built from TRBV6-1 and TRBJ1-1, with D tentatively TRBD1 (5 bases). With 6 bases removed from V and 10 bases from J, the gap between germline ends came to 21 bases. The CDR3 consists of 14 residues. Per the germline V gene, CDR1 is MNHNS and CDR2 is SASEGT.

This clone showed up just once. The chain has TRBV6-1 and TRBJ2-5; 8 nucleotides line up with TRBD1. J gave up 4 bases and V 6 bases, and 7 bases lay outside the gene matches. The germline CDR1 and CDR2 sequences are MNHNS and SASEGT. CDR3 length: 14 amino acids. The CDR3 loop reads CASSVGQGPETQYF. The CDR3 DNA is TGTGCCAGCAGCGTAGGACAGGGCCCAGAGACCCAGTACTTC.

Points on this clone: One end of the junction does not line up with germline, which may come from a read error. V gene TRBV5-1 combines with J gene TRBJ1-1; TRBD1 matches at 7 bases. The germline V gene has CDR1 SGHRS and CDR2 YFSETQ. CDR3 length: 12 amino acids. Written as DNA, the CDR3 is TGCGCCAGCAGCTTGGGGACAGGCGACACTTTTTTT. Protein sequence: CASSLGTGDTFF.